A single sample gave rise to the 29 T cell receptor beta chains below, sequenced in a study of Graves' ophthalmopathy and Graves' hyperthyroidism (dated by TCRdb to between 2018 and 2020). The reads were generated on an Illumina HiSeq 2000. For repertoire sequencing, the TCR beta CDR3 regions were amplified from RNA transcripts. HTBI primers and the Qiagen OneStep RT-PCR kit were used in a first-round RT-PCR, which was followed by a second-round multiplex PCR, size selection and purification. Clones were called with MiXCR by TCRdb after fastp trimmed the public reads at Q25, and only in-frame beta chains were retained. Each CDR3 protein gets just one entry, which takes the most common genes and DNA from the rows behind it. This sample has fewer than 400,000 distinct CDR3 sequences in its table, and 15% to 20% of those were observed once. Together, the top ten hold roughly 1.6% of the sample. The sample comprised peripheral blood. The receptors derive from a young woman with Graves' ophthalmopathy. Donor details come from another sample of the same person, matched by shared clones.

This clonotype was counted between two and nine times. This CDR3 is CASSYSIYTSSYEQYF. The CDR3 DNA sequence: TGTGCCAGCAGTTACTCGATTTATACAAGCTCCTACGAGCAGTACTTC. The rearrangement joins TRBV6-5 to TRBJ2-7; no reliable D call. Trimming removed 0 bases at V and 0 bases at J, with 12 bases between. The CDR3 extends over 16 amino acids. Germline V CDR1 and CDR2: MNHEY, SVGAGI.

This clonotype was observed many times. The V gene is TRBV7-2, the J gene TRBJ2-7; maybe TRBD1 (6 bases). The V gene's germline CDR1 is SGHTA and CDR2 FQGNSA. Trimming took 3 bases from V and 7 from J, leaving 16 bases between them. This CDR3 contains 14 residues. This CDR3 reads CASSFPAGAREQYF. The CDR3 DNA is TGTGCCAGCAGCTTCCCGGCAGGGGCAAGGGAGCAGTACTTC. The complete variable domain, with remaining parts taken from reference TRBV7-2 and TRBJ2-7, reads GAGVSQSPSNKVTEKGKDVELRCDPISGHTALYWYRQSLGQGLEFLIYFQGNSAPDKSGLPSDRFSAERTGGSVSTLTIQRTQQEDSAVYLCASSFPAGAREQYFGPGTRLTVT.

The CDR3 sequence is CASRGSGGSGNTIYF. CDR3 bases: TGTGCCAGCAGGGGCAGCGGGGGGTCTGGAAACACCATATATTTT. This chain connects TRBV6-1 to TRBJ1-3; TRBD1 is a possible D gene (5 bases). The V and J ends lost 6 bases and 1 base respectively, with 13 bases between them. CDR1 and CDR2 (germline): MNHNS, SASEGT. The CDR3 covers 15 residues.

This clonotype was seen at least ten times. The chain is built from TRBV2 and TRBJ2-7; D ambiguous. CDR1 and CDR2 (germline): SNHLY, FYNNEI. Trimming pared 2 bases from V and 3 bases from J, leaving 11 bases between. The CDR3 is 14 amino acids. CDR3 in DNA: TGTGCCAGCAGTGAATGGGGTGGGTACTACGAGCAGTACTTC. This translates into CASSEWGGYYEQYF. The whole variable domain, filled in from reference TRBV2 and TRBJ2-7, reads EPEVTQTPSHQVTQMGQEVILRCVPISNHLYFYWYRQILGQKVEFLVSFYNNEISEKSEIFDDQFSVERPDGSNFTLKIRSTKLEDSAMYFCASSEWGGYYEQYFGPGTRLTVT.

This clonotype has ten or more counts. One junction end disagrees with the germline gene, perhaps due to a read error. The genes are TRBV7-2 and TRBJ2-7; 16 positions agree with TRBD2. CDR3 length: 16 amino acids. The germline CDR1 and CDR2 sequences are SGHTA and FQGNSA. The CDR3 DNA sequence: TGTGCCAGCAGCTTCAGCCCGGGACTAGCGGGGGGGCCGGAGGACTTC. Translation gives CASSFSPGLAGGPEDF.

The chain recombines TRBV28 with TRBJ1-2; D remains ambiguous. The CDR3 covers 12 residues. Looked up from germline, CDR1 is MDHEN and CDR2 is SYDVKM. The V end was cut by 6 bases, the J end by 6 bases, with 11 bases between. The CDR3, as DNA: TGTGCCAGCAGGGCAGCTATGGATGGCTACACCTTC. Protein product: CASRAAMDGYTF.

This clonotype was detected once. The chain combines TRBV28 with TRBJ2-7, with no clear D. There are 18 residues in the CDR3. Germline V CDR1 and CDR2: MDHEN, SYDVKM. Trimming removed 4 bases from V and 2 bases from J, with 24 bases in between. The CDR3 is CASSSPFLATVTTYEQYF. As DNA, the CDR3 is TGTGCCAGCAGTTCCCCATTCCTCGCAACTGTAACTACCTACGAGCAGTACTTC.

This clonotype was counted ten times or more. This chain uses TRBV6-2 or TRBV6-3 with TRBJ2-6, with unresolved D. This CDR3 spans 16 amino acids. Looked up from germline, CDR1 is MNHEY and CDR2 is SVGEGT. Trimming left V 3 bases short and J 0 bases short, with 9 bases between. The CDR3 bases are TGTGCCAGCAGTTATGGCAGTCTCTCTGGGGCCAACGTCCTGACTTTC. Encoded protein: CASSYGSLSGANVLTF.

The rearrangement joins TRBV6-2 or TRBV6-3 to TRBJ1-1; 8 nucleotides line up with TRBD1. CDR1 is MNHEY and CDR2 is SVGEGT in the germline V gene. The V gene end was trimmed by 2 bases and the J gene end by 5 bases; junction bases not matched to a gene: 4. There are 14 residues in the CDR3. Here the CDR3 DNA reads TGTGCCAGCAGTTACCAGGGGGCCAGAACTGAAGCTTTCTTT. The encoded protein is CASSYQGARTEAFF.

This CDR3 is CASSLGSAGETQYF. The CDR3 coding sequence is TGTGCCAGCAGCTTAGGTTCGGCGGGGGAGACCCAGTACTTC. The chain joins TRBV7-2 to TRBJ2-5, with D possibly TRBD2 on 6 matching bases. The ends were cut back, 1 base at V and 5 bases at J, with 11 bases in the middle. Looked up from germline, CDR1 is SGHTA and CDR2 is FQGNSA. The CDR3 covers 14 residues.

The V call is TRBV12-3 or TRBV12-4, the J call TRBJ1-5, with D perhaps TRBD1 (5 bases). This CDR3 spans 16 amino acids. V was pared by 5 bases and J by 0 bases, with 14 bases between. In DNA, the CDR3 is TGTGCCAGCAGTCCCTCGGGACGGAATAGCAATCAGCCCCAGCATTTT. This gives the protein CASSPSGRNSNQPQHF.

This clonotype showed up many times. V gene TRBV12-3 or TRBV12-4 combines with J gene TRBJ2-7; 10 nucleotides match TRBD1. V lost 5 bases to trimming and J lost 5 bases; unmatched junction nucleotides: 9. The CDR3 covers 15 residues. The CDR3 DNA is TGTGCCAGCAGTACCCTGGACAGGGGGGGGAACGAGCAGTACTTC. Translation gives CASSTLDRGGNEQYF.

This clonotype was recorded many times. The chain carries TRBV5-1 and TRBJ2-7, with 11 bases fitting TRBD2. V shed 4 bases and J 5 bases; nucleotides not matched to a gene: 5. Per germline, CDR1 SGHRS and CDR2 YFSETQ. The CDR3 loop spans 14 amino acids. The CDR3 region has the DNA TGCGCCAGCAGCCCCGGGACTAGCGGCAACGAGCAGTACTTC. Translation: CASSPGTSGNEQYF. Based on the CDR3 plus reference TRBV5-1 and TRBJ2-7, the full variable domain is KAGVTQTPRYLIKTRGQQVTLSCSPISGHRSVSWYQQTPGQGLQFLFEYFSETQRNKGNFPGRFSGRQFSNSRSEMNVSTLELGDSALYLCASSPGTSGNEQYFGPGTRLTVT.

Ten or more counts support this clonotype. A read error is likely, as this CDR3 ends without the conserved phenylalanine or tryptophan. V is TRBV6-5 and J is TRBJ2-2; D not certain. Germline V gene data show CDR1 as MNHEY and CDR2 as SVGAGI. Trimming took 2 bases from V and 7 from J, leaving 5 bases between them. This CDR3 spans 12 amino acids. The CDR3 loop reads CASSYGIGELFL. In DNA, the CDR3 is TGTGCCAGCAGTTACGGGATCGGGGAGCTGTTTCTT.

Many counts were recorded for this clonotype. The chain joins TRBV7-9 to TRBJ2-7, with 13 nucleotides matching TRBD2. CDR3 length equals 14 residues. The ends lost 5 bases at V and 5 bases at J; junction bases unmatched: 3. CDR1 is SEHNR, CDR2 FQNEAQ, per germline (reference sequence). CDR3 amino acids: CASSSGLAGDEQYF. The CDR3 DNA follows: TGTGCCAGCAGCAGTGGACTAGCGGGGGACGAGCAGTACTTC.

This clonotype was detected ten times or more. For the CDR3, the DNA is TGTGCCAGTAATCCAGGGGAAGGCTACACCTTC. It translates to CASNPGEGYTF. The chain has TRBV19 and TRBJ1-2; TRBD1 might be the D (6 bases). Germline V gene lookup returns CDR1 LNHDA and CDR2 SQIVND (reference sequence). The length of the CDR3 is 11 residues. Trimming took 7 bases from V and 8 from J, leaving 11 bases between them.

The chain employs TRBV6-1 and TRBJ2-5; a possible D gene is TRBD2 (6 bases). Germline assignment: CDR1 MNHNS and CDR2 SASEGT. Trimming pared 5 bases from V and 5 bases from J, leaving 18 bases between. This CDR3 has 15 residues. The CDR3 loop reads CASSTHGGTGETQYF. The CDR3 DNA sequence: TGTGCCAGCAGTACCCACGGGGGTACGGGGGAGACCCAGTACTTC.

This clonotype was counted ten times or more. This chain connects TRBV3-1 to TRBJ1-5; D ambiguous. CDR3 size: 14 residues. V lost 0 bases to trimming and J lost 2 bases, with 5 bases between them. CDR1 is LGHDT and CDR2 is YNNKEL in the germline V gene (reference sequence). The CDR3 spells CASSQETGNQPQHF. CDR3 sequence (DNA): TGTGCCAGCAGCCAAGAAACAGGCAATCAGCCCCAGCATTTT.

This clonotype was seen at least ten times. This CDR3 reads CASSLRGQGYQPQHF. Here the CDR3 DNA reads TGTGCCAGCAGTCTCCGGGGACAGGGGTATCAGCCCCAGCATTTT. The V and J genes are TRBV12-3 or TRBV12-4 and TRBJ1-5; 10 bases map to TRBD1. CDR3 length: 15 amino acids. V dropped 5 bases and J dropped 5; count of bases not matched to a gene: 6.

This clonotype has a handful of counts. The rearrangement joins TRBV18 to TRBJ2-5; tentative D call: TRBD2 (5 bases). The germline V and J ends were trimmed by 0 bases and 1 base, with 9 bases remaining between them. CDR3 length: 15 amino acids. Germline values: CDR1 KGHSH, CDR2 LQKENI. The CDR3 region has the DNA TGTGCCAGCTCACCACCGGGAGCAGCCCAAGAGACCCAGTACTTC. This codes for CASSPPGAAQETQYF. The entire variable domain, with the rest obtained from reference TRBV18 and TRBJ2-5, is as follows: NAGVMQNPRHLVRRRGQEARLRCSPMKGHSHVYWYRQLPEEGLKFMVYLQKENIIDESGMPKERFSAEFPKEGPSILRIQQVVRGDSAAYFCASSPPGAAQETQYFGPGTRLLVL.

This clonotype appeared many times. The chain uses TRBV12-3 or TRBV12-4 and TRBJ1-1, with D maybe TRBD1 (6 bases). Trimming left V 6 bases short and J 1 base short, with 9 bases between. This CDR3 has 13 residues. The DNA of the CDR3 is TGTGCCAGCAGAGGGACACGGAACACTGAAGCTTTCTTT. Translating it yields CASRGTRNTEAFF.

The rearrangement links TRBV6-2 or TRBV6-3 to TRBJ2-5; 7 bases match TRBD2. This CDR3 contains 15 residues. In germline, CDR1 is MNHEY, CDR2 SVGEGT. V lost 6 bases, J lost 5 bases, and 12 bases stayed unmatched. The CDR3 reads CASRGEGAGEETQYF. Here the CDR3 DNA reads TGTGCCAGCAGGGGAGAGGGCGCGGGAGAGGAGACCCAGTACTTC.

This clonotype was recorded a few times. The J gene is TRBJ1-6, the V gene TRBV4-1, with TRBD1 matching 10 bases. The CDR3 totals 15 residues. CDR1 is MGHRA, CDR2 YSYEKL, per germline. Trimming removed 3 bases from V and 10 bases from J; junction bases left unmatched: 6. The CDR3 DNA sequence: TGCGCCAGCAGCCAGGGAGGGACAGGGGTCTCACCCCTCCACTTT. This codes for CASSQGGTGVSPLHF.

The table lists this clonotype with many counts. This sequence joins TRBV6-1 and TRBJ2-7; D might be TRBD2 (5 bases). CDR1 is MNHNS and CDR2 is SASEGT in the germline V gene. CDR3 length equals 15 residues. V was clipped by 2 bases and J by 3 bases, with 14 bases between them. CDR3 region: CASSESRGMIYEQYF. CDR3 nucleotides: TGTGCCAGCAGTGAATCTAGAGGGATGATCTACGAGCAGTACTTC.

This clonotype was recorded many times. The rearrangement uses TRBV6-1 and TRBJ1-1; D is uncertain. CDR3 length: 13 amino acids. V lost 4 bases, J lost 1 base, and 7 bases lay in between. Per germline, CDR1 MNHNS and CDR2 SASEGT. CDR3 nucleotide sequence: TGTGCCAGCAGTGGCTTACGGAACACTGAAGCTTTCTTT. Amino acids: CASSGLRNTEAFF.

This clonotype was detected many times. V gene TRBV9 combines with J gene TRBJ2-3, with D hard to call. V lost 2 bases to trimming and J lost 0 bases, with 10 bases between them. Germline-derived CDR1 and CDR2 are SGDLS and YYNGEE. The CDR3 runs to 15 residues. The CDR3 loop is CASSVGIASTDTQYF. The CDR3 DNA is TGTGCCAGCAGCGTTGGGATAGCAAGCACAGATACGCAGTATTTT.

This clonotype was observed at least ten times. The chain is built from TRBV24-1 and TRBJ2-2, with D possibly matching TRBD1 (6 bases). This CDR3 has 16 amino acids. V was trimmed by 1 base and J by 3 bases, leaving 11 bases between them. CDR1 and CDR2 from the germline V gene are KGHDR and SFDVKD. CDR3 residues: CATSDFRGQDTGELFF. The CDR3, as DNA: TGTGCCACCAGTGATTTCAGGGGTCAGGACACCGGGGAGCTGTTTTTT.

This clonotype has a count of ten or more. The chain carries TRBV7-2 and TRBJ1-3, with 8 nucleotides matching TRBD1. CDR1 and CDR2 (germline): SGHTA, FQGNSA. The V and J ends lost 2 bases and 2 bases, in that order; junction bases with no gene match: 2. The CDR3 sequence is 15 residues long. Here the CDR3 reads CASSLQGATGNTIYF. In DNA, the CDR3 is TGTGCCAGCAGCTTACAGGGGGCGACTGGAAACACCATATATTTT.

The chain has TRBV11-1 and TRBJ1-1; D is undetermined. CDR3 length: 15 amino acids. In germline, CDR1 is SGHAT, CDR2 FQDESV (reference sequence). V was pared by 0 bases and J by 3 bases, with 11 bases between. Here the CDR3 reads CASSLAIGGDTEAFF. CDR3 nucleotides: TGTGCCAGCAGCTTAGCCATAGGCGGGGACACTGAAGCTTTCTTT.